The 15 T cell receptor beta chains below all came from one sample that was sequenced in a study of T-cell reconstitution after alpha-beta-depleted transplantation in children. TCRbeta library construction was performed incorporating unique molecular identifiers. TCRdb redid the calling of the PCR reads with MiXCR, one entry per CDR3 protein. In the table there are 400,000 to 550,000 distinct CDR3 sequences, roughly a tenth of which are singletons. Sample: PBMCs, taken before TCRalphabeta/CD19-depleted stem cell transplant. All receptors come from a child aged 2 to 10 with inherited bone marrow failure, due to receive a stem cell transplant.

This clonotype was detected ten times or more. The J gene is TRBJ2-1, the V gene TRBV5-1; TRBD1 matches at 8 bases. This CDR3 comprises 16 residues. Germline lookup yields CDR1 SGHRS and CDR2 YFSETQ. V was pared by 2 bases and J by 0 bases, with 4 bases of the junction left unmatched. CDR3 bases: TGCGCCAGCAGCTTATACACAGGGGGCTCCTACAATGAGCAGTTCTTC. Its translation: CASSLYTGGSYNEQFF. Combining the CDR3 with reference TRBV5-1 and TRBJ2-1 gives the whole variable domain KAGVTQTPRYLIKTRGQQVTLSCSPISGHRSVSWYQQTPGQGLQFLFEYFSETQRNKGNFPGRFSGRQFSNSRSEMNVSTLELGDSALYLCASSLYTGGSYNEQFFGPGTRLTVL.

A word on this clonotype: One base away lies a much larger clone, so this may be a sequencing read error. V gene TRBV27 combines with J gene TRBJ2-1; D is uncertain. This CDR3 spans 17 amino acids. Germline CDR1 and CDR2: MNHEY and SMNVEV (reference sequence). CDR3 bases: TGTGCCAGCAGTTTATACGGGTATTTGAGCTCCTACAATGAGGAGTTCTTC. It encodes CASSLYGYLSSYNEEFF.

This clonotype was seen at least ten times. The chain joins TRBV27 to TRBJ1-1; weak D call: TRBD1 (6 bases). Trimming took 5 bases from V and 8 from J, leaving 15 bases between them. This CDR3 has 13 amino acids. CDR1 is MNHEY, CDR2 SMNVEV, per germline (reference sequence). The CDR3, as DNA: TGTGCCAGCAGTCCTAGGGGGGTTAGGGAAGCTTTCTTT. Protein product: CASSPRGVREAFF.

This clonotype has a count of ten or more. DNA of the CDR3: TGTGCCACCAGCAGAGATGGGACTTCTTACGAGCAGTACTTC. Its protein product is CATSRDGTSYEQYF. The V and J genes are TRBV15 and TRBJ2-7, with D perhaps matching TRBD2 (6 bases). Germline V gene lookup returns CDR1 LNHNV and CDR2 YYDKDF (reference sequence). CDR3 length: 14 residues. Trimming removed 0 bases at V and 4 bases at J, with 10 bases between.

CDR3 nucleotide sequence: TGTGCCAGCAGCTTAGTTCCTAGCGGGGGGTTCTCCTACGAGCAGTACTTC. Translated: CASSLVPSGGFSYEQYF. The V and J genes are TRBV7-2 and TRBJ2-7; TRBD2 agrees at 11 bases. CDR3 length equals 17 residues. V was pared by 1 base and J by 0 bases, with 5 bases of the junction left unmatched. Germline V gene lookup returns CDR1 SGHTA and CDR2 FQGNSA.

This clonotype has ten or more counts. V gene TRBV29-1 combines with J gene TRBJ2-7; the D is unclear. This CDR3 is built from 12 residues. Trimming shortened V by 4 bases and J by 6 bases, and 13 bases separated the two germline ends. CDR1 is SQVTM and CDR2 is ANQGSEA in the germline V gene. In nucleotides, the CDR3 is TGCAGCGTTGGGAACGTAGGCTTCGAGCAGTACTTC. Protein: CSVGNVGFEQYF.

This clonotype was seen repeatedly, ten times or more. This sequence joins TRBV4-3 and TRBJ2-2, with 10 bases matching TRBD2. Trimming took 0 bases from V and 6 from J; bases not matched to a gene: 4. In germline, CDR1 is LGHNA, CDR2 YSLEER. This CDR3 has 16 residues. CDR3 in DNA: TGCGCCAGCAGCCAAGAGAGGCTAGCGGGAGCCGGGGAGCTGTTTTTT. Its translation: CASSQERLAGAGELFF.

V usage is TRBV11-3 and J usage is TRBJ2-3; TRBD2 aligns across 13 bases. Unmatched junction bases numbered 6, after V lost 5 bases and J lost 4 bases. CDR3 length equals 16 residues. The germline V gene encodes CDR1 SGHNT and CDR2 YENEEA. The DNA of the CDR3 is TGTGCCAGCAGCGCAAGACTAGCGGGAGGCGCAGATACGCAGTATTTT. Protein sequence: CASSARLAGGADTQYF.

This clonotype was detected ten times or more. The gene calls are TRBV10-1 and TRBJ1-1; D unresolved. Trimming removed 2 bases at V and 8 bases at J, with 12 bases between. Germline V gene data show CDR1 as WNHNN and CDR2 as SYGVQD (reference sequence). The CDR3 spans 13 residues. CDR3 nucleotide sequence: TGCGCCAGCAGTGAGAGCTTGGAGGAGGAAGCTTTCTTT. It is translated as CASSESLEEEAFF.

This chain links TRBV28 with TRBJ1-6; the D gene is possibly TRBD1 (5 bases). Trimming pared 3 bases from V and 4 bases from J, leaving 10 bases between. This CDR3 is built from 15 residues. Germline-derived CDR1 and CDR2 are MDHEN and SYDVKM. The CDR3 loop reads CASSFQGGYNSPLHF. DNA of the CDR3: TGTGCCAGCAGTTTCCAGGGCGGGTATAATTCACCCCTCCACTTT.

This clonotype has a count of ten or more. The genes are TRBV12-3 or TRBV12-4 and TRBJ2-1, with 12 bases identical to TRBD2. The trim removed 5 bases at V and 0 bases at J, leaving 5 bases unmatched. The CDR3 is made up of 17 amino acids. CDR3 region: CASSPLAGGVSYNEQFF. The DNA for the CDR3 is TGTGCCAGCAGTCCCCTAGCGGGAGGGGTCTCCTACAATGAGCAGTTCTTC.

In this sample, this clonotype turned up many times. The chain combines TRBV6-5 with TRBJ1-5; tentative D call: TRBD1 (5 bases). Germline CDR1 MNHEY, CDR2 SVGAGI. There are 18 residues in the CDR3. With 4 bases removed from V and 8 bases from J, the gap between germline ends came to 27 bases. The CDR3 coding sequence is TGTGCCAGCAGTTTTCTAGTTCCCGGCAGGGACGGTGCCAAGCCCCAGCATTTT. Translating gives CASSFLVPGRDGAKPQHF.

This clonotype was seen at least ten times. The chain joins TRBV19 to TRBJ2-1; 16 bases align to TRBD2. The germline V gene encodes CDR1 LNHDA and CDR2 SQIVND (reference sequence). Trimming removed 3 bases from V and 15 bases from J; junction bases left unmatched: 8. The CDR3 sequence is 15 residues long. The CDR3, as DNA: TGTGCCAGTAGTATGATGGGACTAGCGGGAGGGCTCCGGTTCTTC. This gives the protein CASSMMGLAGGLRFF.

There are many counts of this clonotype. This rearrangement joins TRBV21-1 to TRBJ2-1; the listed D gene, TRBD1, was not tested against the DNA. TRBV21-1 is tagged as a pseudogene. The CDR3 runs to 18 residues. The CDR3 loop reads CASSKSPEGDEDRNEQFF. The CDR3 bases are TGTGCCAGCAGCAAAAGTCCAGAAGGGGATGAGGACAGGAATGAGCAGTTCTTC.

This clonotype was found many times. The gene calls are TRBV29-1 and TRBJ1-2; 7 bases are a match to TRBD1. This CDR3 is built from 13 residues. Germline lookup yields CDR1 SQVTM and CDR2 ANQGSEA. Germline trimming cut 0 bases from V and 4 bases from J; bases unmatched to any gene: 2. The CDR3 reads CSVEDGTVYGYTF. The CDR3 region has the DNA TGCAGCGTTGAAGATGGGACAGTCTATGGCTACACCTTC.